The 21 T cell receptor beta chains presented below share a single source sample, sequenced in a study of blood T cell repertoires in COVID-19. Only in-frame clones appear in the TCRdb table, and some are missing; sequencing was by immunoSEQ multiplex PCR. There are fewer than 200,000 clones in the sample; approximately 87% occur only once, and less than 25% lies in the top ten. Sequencing was carried out using peripheral blood. The receptors come from a man between 65 and 85 years old with active or convalescent COVID-19.

CDR3 bases: TGTGCCAGGCCGGGACAGGGAAACACCGGGGAGCTGTTTTTT. Amino acids: CARPGQGNTGELFF. This chain joins TRBV7-9 and TRBJ2-2; 9 nucleotides align to TRBD1. Germline V gene data show CDR1 as SEHNR and CDR2 as FQNEAQ (reference sequence). The V and J ends lost 9 bases and 2 bases, in that order; junction bases with no gene match: 4. The CDR3 totals 14 residues.

The chain carries TRBV6-1 and TRBJ2-5, with D possibly being TRBD1 (6 bases). Per the germline V gene, CDR1 is MNHNS and CDR2 is SASEGT. V lost 2 bases, J lost 2 bases, and 18 bases lay in between. This CDR3 region has 17 residues. The CDR3 spells CASSEKVGQNLQETQYF. CDR3 sequence (DNA): TGTGCCAGCAGTGAAAAGGTTGGACAGAATCTACAAGAGACCCAGTACTTC.

This clone was observed a few times. The rearrangement links TRBV30 to TRBJ2-6; 8 nucleotides match TRBD1. The CDR3 totals 16 residues. Germline values: CDR1 GTSNPN, CDR2 SVGIG (reference sequence). V was pared by 2 bases and J by 0 bases, with 3 bases of the junction left unmatched. The CDR3 loop is CAWSKTGASGANVLTF. The CDR3 region has the DNA TGTGCCTGGAGTAAGACAGGGGCCTCTGGGGCCAACGTCCTGACTTTC. Drawing the rest from reference TRBV30 and TRBJ2-6, the complete variable domain is SQTIHQWPATLVQPVGSPLSLECTVEGTSNPNLYWYRQAAGRGLQLLFYSVGIGQISSEVPQNLSASRPQDRQFILSSKKLLLSDSGFYLCAWSKTGASGANVLTFGAGSRLTVL.

The chain joins TRBV19 to TRBJ1-2; no clear D gene. The CDR3 contains 15 residues. The germline CDR1 and CDR2 sequences are LNHDA and SQIVND (reference sequence). Trimming left V 3 bases short and J 4 bases short, with 15 bases between. The CDR3 DNA follows: TGTGCCAGTAGTATGAGTATGCGGGTTCGCTATGGCTACACCTTC. It is translated as CASSMSMRVRYGYTF.

The V call is TRBV21-1, the J call TRBJ1-6; the D call of TRBD1 is as the table states it, not checked on the DNA. TRBV21-1 is a listed pseudogene. CDR3 length equals 14 residues. This chain's CDR3 is CASSKDQGFSPLHF. Here the CDR3 DNA reads TGTGCCAGCAGCAAAGACCAGGGGTTTTCACCCCTCCACTTT.

This clone came up once. J is TRBJ1-4 and V is TRBV12-3 or TRBV12-4; no reliable D call. The CDR3 runs 12 residues. V lost 1 base, J lost 8 bases, and 5 bases lay in between. The CDR3, as DNA: TGTGCCAGCAGTTTAGGGCAAGAAAAACTGTTTTTT. Protein sequence: CASSLGQEKLFF.

The chain combines TRBV4-3 with TRBJ2-1, with 8 bases aligning to TRBD2. This CDR3 is 13 amino acids long. V was clipped by 0 bases and J by 11 bases; unmatched bases: 3. CDR1 LGHNA and CDR2 YSLEER come from the germline V gene. CDR3 nucleotide sequence: TGCGCCAGCAGCCAAGAACCGGGAGGGAAGCAGTTCTTC. Translated: CASSQEPGGKQFF.

The chain couples TRBV4-3 to TRBJ2-3; D ambiguous. Trimming removed 1 base at V and 2 bases at J, with 13 bases between. The germline gives CDR1 LGHNA, CDR2 YSLEER. This CDR3 is 16 amino acids long. The CDR3 is CASSQAGQANTDTQYF. The CDR3 coding sequence is TGCGCCAGCAGCCAAGCTGGCCAGGCAAACACAGATACGCAGTATTTT.

This clone came up once. Other nucleotide sequences in the sample specify the same CDR3. The J gene is TRBJ1-3, the V gene TRBV7-2; D is unresolved. The CDR3 totals 14 residues. V lost 1 base, J lost 0 bases, and 4 bases lay in between. Per the germline V gene, CDR1 is SGHTA and CDR2 is FQGNSA. The CDR3 nucleotides are TGTGCCAGCAGCTTAGGGCTCTCTGGAAACACCATATATTTT. Its protein is CASSLGLSGNTIYF.

V and J are TRBV9 and TRBJ2-2; tentative D call: TRBD1 (5 bases). The CDR3 contains 15 residues. V gave up 0 bases and J gave up 4 bases, with 10 bases separating them. CDR1 and CDR2 (germline): SGDLS, YYNGEE. The CDR3 protein is CASSVGGAGTGELFF. The CDR3 nucleotides are TGTGCCAGCAGCGTAGGGGGCGCAGGCACCGGGGAGCTGTTTTTT.

Only a few counts were recorded for this clone. The CDR3 nucleotides read TGTGCCAGCAGCTTAGTCTCGGGGGGGAATTATGGCTACACCTTC. Residues: CASSLVSGGNYGYTF. J is TRBJ1-2 and V is TRBV7-9, with a weak D call TRBD1 (5 bases). Germline loops: CDR1 SEHNR, CDR2 FQNEAQ (reference sequence). The V gene lost 1 base and the J gene lost 5 bases, with 14 bases spanning the gap. CDR3 length: 15 amino acids.

The chain couples TRBV6-6 to TRBJ2-2, with a weak D call TRBD1 (6 bases). Per germline, CDR1 MNHNY and CDR2 SVGAGI (reference sequence). The CDR3 totals 13 residues. Trimming pared 6 bases from V and 5 bases from J, leaving 10 bases between. The DNA for the CDR3 is TGTGCCAGCAGCCGACAGGAAACCGGGGAGCTGTTTTTT. Translating it yields CASSRQETGELFF.

The rearrangement joins TRBV9 to TRBJ1-1, with TRBD1 as a possible D gene (6 bases). From germline, CDR1 is SGDLS and CDR2 YYNGEE. The V end lost 4 bases, the J end lost 3 bases, and 22 bases lay between the germline ends. The CDR3 extends over 17 amino acids. The CDR3 region has the DNA TGTGCCAGCAGCCCTCGCAGGGGCCCGGGGTTGGACACTGAAGCTTTCTTT. This encodes CASSPRRGPGLDTEAFF.

This chain connects TRBV7-9 to TRBJ2-3; tentatively, D is TRBD2 (5 bases). Germline V gives CDR1 SEHNR, CDR2 FQNEAQ (reference sequence). CDR3 length equals 15 residues. Trimming removed 5 bases from V and 1 base from J, with 13 bases in between. For the CDR3, the DNA is TGTGCCAGCAGCCCCTTTCCCGGGGGCACAGATACGCAGTATTTT. Protein: CASSPFPGGTDTQYF.

The chain joins TRBV3-1 (or the pseudogene TRBV3-2) to TRBJ1-6; the D gene is possibly TRBD1 (6 bases). The CDR3 is made up of 14 amino acids. Germline V gene sequence: CDR1 LGHDT, CDR2 YNNKEL (reference sequence). Trimming cost V 9 bases and J 2 bases, with 11 bases left between them. CDR3 in DNA: TGTGCCAGTAACGCAGGGGCCTATAATTCACCCCTCCACTTT. Translation gives CASNAGAYNSPLHF.

This chain joins TRBV18 and TRBJ2-7, with 7 bases identical to TRBD1. From germline, CDR1 is KGHSH and CDR2 LQKENI. CDR3 length equals 14 residues. The V segment lost 3 bases and the J segment 2 bases; nucleotides outside the gene matches: 4. The CDR3 DNA reads TGTGCCAGCTCACCCACAGGGGATCCCTACGAGCAGTACTTC. Its translation is CASSPTGDPYEQYF.

The V call is TRBV27, the J call TRBJ2-2; no clear D. CDR3 length: 15 amino acids. V was shortened by 2 bases and J by 5 bases, with 12 bases between the two germline ends. The germline V gene has CDR1 MNHEY and CDR2 SMNVEV (reference sequence). The CDR3 DNA follows: TGTGCCAGCAGTTTAAATCCCGCAGGTACCGGGGAGCTGTTTTTT. This gives the protein CASSLNPAGTGELFF.

The chain carries TRBV2 and TRBJ2-7; D might be TRBD2 (6 bases). Per germline, CDR1 SNHLY and CDR2 FYNNEI. The CDR3 covers 15 residues. V dropped 4 bases and J dropped 2 bases, with 15 bases sitting between them. The CDR3 bases are TGTGCCAGCAGTGTCGGCGGGGTAGAAGCCTACGAGCAGTACTTC. Residues: CASSVGGVEAYEQYF. The variable domain in full, completed from reference TRBV2 and TRBJ2-7, reads EPEVTQTPSHQVTQMGQEVILRCVPISNHLYFYWYRQILGQKVEFLVSFYNNEISEKSEIFDDQFSVERPDGSNFTLKIRSTKLEDSAMYFCASSVGGVEAYEQYFGPGTRLTVT.

This chain joins TRBV2 and TRBJ2-7, with D perhaps TRBD2 (6 bases). Trimming pared 8 bases from V and 9 bases from J, leaving 26 bases between. CDR3 length: 15 residues. Looked up from germline, CDR1 is SNHLY and CDR2 is FYNNEI. The CDR3 DNA reads TGTGCCAGCCGAGGGGACTCTTCCTGGGGCGATGGGCAGTACTTC. Its protein is CASRGDSSWGDGQYF. Full variable domain (remainder filled in from reference TRBV2 and TRBJ2-7): EPEVTQTPSHQVTQMGQEVILRCVPISNHLYFYWYRQILGQKVEFLVSFYNNEISEKSEIFDDQFSVERPDGSNFTLKIRSTKLEDSAMYFCASRGDSSWGDGQYFGPGTRLTVT.

This clone was recorded a few times. The rearrangement links TRBV18 to TRBJ1-2; no definite D call. Germline V gene data show CDR1 as KGHSH and CDR2 as LQKENI. The length of the CDR3 is 13 residues. Trimming stripped 0 bases from V and 4 bases from J, with 6 bases between. CDR3 DNA: TGTGCCAGCTCACCACCGAGCATCTATGGCTACACCTTC. Translated: CASSPPSIYGYTF.

This clone was seen only once. The V and J genes are TRBV7-2 and TRBJ2-1; no firm D call. Trimming took off 1 base at V and 4 bases at J, with 5 bases between the two ends. CDR3 size: 13 residues. Germline V gene data show CDR1 as SGHTA and CDR2 as FQGNSA. The CDR3 DNA reads TGTGCCAGCAGCTTAGTCAGGTACAATGAGCAGTTCTTC. Its protein is CASSLVRYNEQFF.